The rows below give T cell receptor beta chains drawn from one sample of a study of cytomegalovirus exposure and HLA in healthy donors. Clones were read by immunoSEQ multiplex PCR, and TCRdb kept only the in-frame ones, dropping some. Altogether some 120,000 clones are present, approximately 80% being singletons, with the ten largest covering roughly 6%. The sequenced sample consisted of PBMCs. These receptors all stem from a man in his late teens or twenties in good health and CMV-seropositive. Both conserved end residues are part of each CDR3. Fields, in order: V gene, clone size, CDR3 length, J gene, D gene, CDR3 DNA, CDR3 protein. The D gene is left open where the match is weak. Size values are once, few and many counts, or a class for expanded clones, and some rows have none.

V gene: TRBV6-6
clone size: .
CDR3 length: 14
J gene: TRBJ2-7
D gene: .
CDR3 DNA: TGTGCCAGCAGTTATACGACTAAAACCTACGAGCAGTACTTC
CDR3 protein: CASSYTTKTYEQYF

V gene: TRBV27
clone size: .
CDR3 length: 14
J gene: TRBJ1-2
D gene: .
CDR3 DNA: TGTGCCAGCAGTTTAGTTGCAGGGGTACATGGCTACACCTTC
CDR3 protein: CASSLVAGVHGYTF

V gene: TRBV19
clone size: .
CDR3 length: 15
J gene: TRBJ2-1
D gene: TRBD2
CDR3 DNA: TGTGCCAGTAGTATAGGGCAAGCGGGGGGGGATGAGCAGTTCTTC
CDR3 protein: CASSIGQAGGDEQFF

V gene: TRBV7-2
clone size: .
CDR3 length: 14
J gene: TRBJ1-6
D gene: .
CDR3 DNA: TGTGCCAGCAGCTTAGAACAGCTAAATTCACCCCTCCACTTT
CDR3 protein: CASSLEQLNSPLHF

V gene: TRBV12-5
clone size: .
CDR3 length: 16
J gene: TRBJ2-1
D gene: .
CDR3 DNA: TGTGCTAGTGGTTTGGTAGGGGGAGGGCCCGGCAATGAGCAGTTCTTC
CDR3 protein: CASGLVGGGPGNEQFF

V gene: TRBV5-1
clone size: .
CDR3 length: 18
J gene: TRBJ2-2
D gene: TRBD1
CDR3 DNA: TGCGCCAGCAGCCCCGGACAGGGGGCGCGTGGGCTCACCGGGGAGCTGTTTTTT
CDR3 protein: CASSPGQGARGLTGELFF

V gene: TRBV4-1
clone size: few
CDR3 length: 15
J gene: TRBJ1-2
D gene: TRBD1
CDR3 DNA: TGCGCCAGCAGCCCCCTGGCAGGGGGAGACTATGGCTACACCTTC
CDR3 protein: CASSPLAGGDYGYTF

V gene: TRBV2
clone size: .
CDR3 length: 14
J gene: TRBJ2-3
D gene: .
CDR3 DNA: TGTGCCAGCAGTGAAGCGGGCTACACAGATACGCAGTATTTT
CDR3 protein: CASSEAGYTDTQYF

V gene: TRBV5-8
clone size: few
CDR3 length: 13
J gene: TRBJ1-2
D gene: TRBD1
CDR3 DNA: TGTGCCAGCAGCCAGACAGGGCGAGATGGCTACACCTTC
CDR3 protein: CASSQTGRDGYTF

V gene: TRBV13
clone size: .
CDR3 length: 15
J gene: TRBJ2-1
D gene: .
CDR3 DNA: TGTGCCAGCAGCTTAGAAGACAGTTCCTACAATGAGCAGTTCTTC
CDR3 protein: CASSLEDSSYNEQFF

V gene: TRBV6-4
clone size: .
CDR3 length: 13
J gene: TRBJ2-3
D gene: TRBD1
CDR3 DNA: TGTGCCAGCAGTGCGACAGGGACAGATACGCAGTATTTT
CDR3 protein: CASSATGTDTQYF

V gene: TRBV5-5
clone size: .
CDR3 length: 15
J gene: TRBJ1-5
D gene: .
CDR3 DNA: TGTGCCAGCAGCCCATCGGAAGCCCGGGGACAGCCCCAGCATTTT
CDR3 protein: CASSPSEARGQPQHF

V gene: TRBV5-4
clone size: .
CDR3 length: 12
J gene: TRBJ2-7
D gene: TRBD1
CDR3 DNA: TGTGCCAGCAGTCTGACAGGGGACGAGCAGTACTTC
CDR3 protein: CASSLTGDEQYF

V gene: TRBV5-1
clone size: .
CDR3 length: 17
J gene: TRBJ2-1
D gene: TRBD2
CDR3 DNA: TGCGCCAGCAGCTTGTCCAGCGGGGGGCTCCTTTACAATGAGCAGTTCTTC
CDR3 protein: CASSLSSGGLLYNEQFF

V gene: TRBV14
clone size: once
CDR3 length: 19
J gene: TRBJ2-1
D gene: TRBD2
CDR3 DNA: TGTGCCAGCAGCCTTCCGGGACGAGTTTCTAGCGGGAGCATAGATGAGCAGTTCTTC
CDR3 protein: CASSLPGRVSSGSIDEQFF

V gene: TRBV6-5
clone size: .
CDR3 length: 15
J gene: TRBJ2-1
D gene: .
CDR3 DNA: TGTGCCAGCAGCAGACAGTCGTTCTCCTACAATGAGCAGTTCTTC
CDR3 protein: CASSRQSFSYNEQFF

V gene: TRBV5-4
clone size: .
CDR3 length: 12
J gene: TRBJ2-7
D gene: .
CDR3 DNA: TGTGCCAGCAGCTTTCACACCTACGAGCAGTACTTC
CDR3 protein: CASSFHTYEQYF